The subject of this entry is one TCR beta chain. Its target is not known. Compared with germline, one end of the junction differs, possibly owing to a read error. This entry belongs to a study of CD8+CD57+ T cells in acquired aplastic anemia. Study background: DNA from sorted CD4+ and CD8+ cells averaged about 3.2 ug.

Genomic DNA provided the template from which TCR beta VDJ and CDR3 profiles were obtained. One entry per CDR3 protein results from TCRdb running MiXCR on the reads. This sample carries about 180,000 distinct CDR3 sequences, roughly 50% of them seen once, and the ten largest clones take about 1.8%. Findings and caveats of the study: Patients and controls shared some 30 CD8+ CDR3 sequences, highly expressed in patients.

The germline V gene encodes CDR1 ENHRY and CDR2 SYGVKD. The CDR3 is made up of 14 amino acids. For sequencing, patients were chosen who had shown expansion of CD8+CD57+ cells by flow cytometry. Severe acquired aplastic anemia was the diagnosis recorded for all patients. Sequencing was carried out using sorted CD4+, CD8+, or CD8+CD57+ T cells (not recorded which) from PBMCs. The clonotype comes from a human donor with aplastic anemia. The chain employs TRBV10-3 and TRBJ2-5; 8 bases fit TRBD1. The DNA for the CDR3 is TGTGCCATCAGTATGACAGGGGACCAAGAGACCCGGTACTTC. Protein product: CAISMTGDQETRYF.